These 17 T cell receptor beta chains came from one sample sequenced in a study of T cell responses to AZD1222 COVID-19 vaccine. Method: immunoSEQ multiplex PCR; TCRdb's copy keeps in-frame clones and lacks some. This sample yields roughly 140,000 clones, of which approximately 90% are seen a single time; about 3.4% belongs to the top ten. The material was peripheral blood, obtained on day 0 of MenACWY control vaccination. These TCRs come from an adult in good health.

This rearrangement joins TRBV7-8 to TRBJ1-1, with D unresolved. CDR1 and CDR2 (germline): SGHVS, FQNEAQ. V lost 1 base and J lost 10, with 13 bases in between. This CDR3 contains 13 residues. As DNA, the CDR3 is TGTGCCAGCAGCTTAGTTAGCGGCATGGCAGCTTTCTTT. It encodes CASSLVSGMAAFF. Supplemented by reference TRBV7-8 and TRBJ1-1, the full variable domain reads GAGVSQSPRYKVAKRGQDVALRCDPISGHVSLFWYQQALGQGPEFLTYFQNEAQLDKSGLPSDRFFAERPEGSVSTLKIQRTQQEDSAVYLCASSLVSGMAAFFGQGTRLTVV.

The V and J genes are TRBV3-1 (or the pseudogene TRBV3-2) and TRBJ2-1; D might be TRBD1 (5 bases). CDR3 length: 13 residues. Trimming shortened V by 1 base and J by 7 bases, and 8 bases separated the two germline ends. Germline lookup yields CDR1 LGHDT and CDR2 YNNKEL (reference sequence). The CDR3 loop reads CASSQGGRNEQFF. CDR3 nucleotides: TGTGCCAGCAGCCAAGGGGGCCGGAATGAGCAGTTCTTC.

This clone was observed a few times. The rearrangement joins TRBV5-6 to TRBJ2-7, with 10 positions matching TRBD1. This CDR3 has 12 amino acids. From germline, CDR1 is SGHDT and CDR2 YYEEEE. V trimming: 4 bases; J trimming: 10 bases; junction bases outside the gene matches: 5. The CDR3 region has the DNA TGTGCCAGCAGCGCGGACAGGGGGGTACAGTACTTC. This translates into CASSADRGVQYF. Filled out from reference TRBV5-6 and TRBJ2-7, the complete variable domain reads DAGVTQSPTHLIKTRGQQVTLRCSPKSGHDTVSWYQQALGQGPQFIFQYYEEEERQRGNFPDRFSGHQFPNYSSELNVNALLLGDSALYLCASSADRGVQYFGPGTRLTVT.

This clone showed up just once. This sequence joins TRBV7-9 and TRBJ2-1; the D is unclear. This CDR3 contains 12 residues. The germline CDR1 and CDR2 sequences are SEHNR and FQNEAQ (reference sequence). Trimming pared 2 bases from V and 6 bases from J, leaving 5 bases between. CDR3 nucleotides: TGTGCCAGCAGCTTACAGACCAATGAGCAGTTCTTC. Its translation: CASSLQTNEQFF. Variable domain in full (rest from reference TRBV7-9 and TRBJ2-1): DTGVSQNPRHKITKRGQNVTFRCDPISEHNRLYWYRQTLGQGPEFLTYFQNEAQLEKSRLLSDRFSAERPKGSFSTLEIQRTEQGDSAMYLCASSLQTNEQFFGPGTRLTVL.

The genes are TRBV9 and TRBJ2-7, with 8 bases that match TRBD1. Germline V gene sequence: CDR1 SGDLS, CDR2 YYNGEE. V was clipped by 0 bases and J by 3 bases; unmatched bases: 2. The CDR3 is made up of 14 amino acids. Here the CDR3 DNA reads TGTGCCAGCAGCGTAGGGGGGACAGGCTACGAGCAGTACTTC. It specifies CASSVGGTGYEQYF.

The V gene is TRBV7-3, the J gene TRBJ2-1; no clear D gene. V lost 0 bases and J 9 bases, leaving 9 bases between the germline ends. There are 13 residues in the CDR3. Germline CDR1 and CDR2: SGHTA and FQGTGA. The CDR3 is CASSLTGKGEQFF. The CDR3 coding sequence is TGTGCCAGCAGCTTAACAGGGAAGGGTGAGCAGTTCTTC.

V gene TRBV10-2 combines with J gene TRBJ1-4, with D tentatively TRBD1 (5 bases). V was cut by 0 bases and J by 8 bases, with 19 bases left in between. The CDR3 has 17 residues. CDR1 is WSHSY, CDR2 SAAADI, per germline. CDR3 nucleotides: TGCGCCAGCAGTGAGTCCCTCGGCGGCAGGGCTGGAGAAAAACTGTTTTTT. It is translated as CASSESLGGRAGEKLFF.

V gene TRBV27 combines with J gene TRBJ2-5; no definite D call. CDR1 MNHEY and CDR2 SMNVEV come from the germline V gene (reference sequence). Trimming took off 6 bases at V and 5 bases at J, with 7 bases between the two ends. The CDR3 covers 11 residues. The CDR3 here is CASRERETQYF. As DNA, the CDR3 is TGTGCCAGCAGGGAACGGGAGACCCAGTACTTC.

The V and J genes are TRBV27 and TRBJ2-7, with TRBD1 matching 8 bases. This CDR3 is built from 15 residues. V lost 3 bases, J lost 5 bases, and 9 bases stayed unmatched. The germline V gene has CDR1 MNHEY and CDR2 SMNVEV (reference sequence). DNA of the CDR3: TGTGCCAGCAGTTTTGTGGGGACAGGCAGCGACGAGCAGTACTTC. It codes for CASSFVGTGSDEQYF.

V and J are TRBV7-6 and TRBJ2-5; perhaps TRBD2 as D (7 bases). Germline CDR1 is SGHVS and CDR2 is FNYEAQ. Deletions cut 6 bases from V and 2 bases from J, with 22 bases between. CDR3 length equals 17 residues. The CDR3 DNA reads as TGTGCCAGCAGTCCTACTAGCGTTGGGGGCAGACAAGAGACCCAGTACTTC. It encodes CASSPTSVGGRQETQYF. Drawing the rest from reference TRBV7-6 and TRBJ2-5, the complete variable domain is GAGVSQSPRYKVTKRGQDVALRCDPISGHVSLYWYRQALGQGPEFLTYFNYEAQQDKSGLPNDRFSAERPEGSISTLTIQRTEQRDSAMYRCASSPTSVGGRQETQYFGPGTRLLVL.

The chain employs TRBV5-5 and TRBJ2-5, with 11 bases lining up with TRBD2. Germline trimming cut 1 base from V and 4 bases from J; bases unmatched to any gene: 12. This CDR3 has 18 residues. From germline, CDR1 is SGHKS and CDR2 YYEKEE (reference sequence). The CDR3 reads CASSLRETSGELGETQYF. In nucleotides, the CDR3 is TGTGCCAGCAGCTTGAGGGAGACTAGCGGGGAGTTGGGAGAGACCCAGTACTTC.

The rearrangement joins TRBV27 to TRBJ2-3, with 7 nucleotides matching TRBD2. The CDR3 is 15 residues long. V lost 3 bases to trimming and J lost 4 bases; unmatched junction nucleotides: 7. Germline V gene data show CDR1 as MNHEY and CDR2 as SMNVEV (reference sequence). The CDR3 bases are TGTGCCAGCAGTTTTTCCGGGGGAGGGGCAGATACGCAGTATTTT. It translates to CASSFSGGGADTQYF.

The chain has TRBV3-1 (or the pseudogene TRBV3-2) and TRBJ2-7, with D hard to call. The CDR3 is 12 amino acids. In germline, CDR1 is LGHDT, CDR2 YNNKEL (reference sequence). Trimming stripped 4 bases from V and 3 bases from J, with 7 bases between. The CDR3 sequence: CASSPNDYEQYF. The CDR3 coding sequence is TGTGCCAGCAGCCCGAACGACTACGAGCAGTACTTC.

The rearrangement links TRBV30 to TRBJ1-1; the match to TRBD1 covers 9 bases. The J segment lost 1 base and the V segment lost 2 bases, leaving 8 bases of the junction unmatched. Looked up from germline, CDR1 is GTSNPN and CDR2 is SVGIG (reference sequence). CDR3 length: 16 residues. The CDR3 sequence is CAWSNRQGVGNTEAFF. The CDR3 DNA reads as TGTGCCTGGAGTAACAGACAGGGGGTCGGGAACACTGAAGCTTTCTTT.

This clone has only one observation. This chain uses TRBV6-4 with TRBJ1-6, with D hard to call. V lost 3 bases and J 6 bases, leaving 6 bases between the germline ends. Germline loops: CDR1 MRHNA, CDR2 SNTAGT. The CDR3 spans 13 residues. The CDR3 sequence is CASSEDFNSPLHF. In DNA form, the CDR3 reads TGTGCCAGCAGTGAAGATTTTAATTCACCCCTCCACTTT.

This clone was counted a few times. The genes are TRBV6-5 and TRBJ2-5; D perhaps matches TRBD1 (6 bases). The CDR3 sequence is 14 residues long. CDR1 is MNHEY, CDR2 SVGAGI, per germline. The V end was cut by 0 bases, the J end by 1 base, with 6 bases between. The CDR3 coding sequence is TGTGCCAGCAGTTACTCGGGGGCCCAAGAGACCCAGTACTTC. Its translation: CASSYSGAQETQYF.

This chain connects TRBV18 to TRBJ1-1; perhaps TRBD1 as D (6 bases). The CDR3 contains 16 residues. Germline assignment: CDR1 KGHSH and CDR2 LQKENI. Trimming removed 2 bases from V and 0 bases from J, with 13 bases in between. CDR3 sequence reads: CASSPSGALMNTEAFF. In DNA, the CDR3 is TGTGCCAGCTCACCATCAGGGGCCCTCATGAACACTGAAGCTTTCTTT.